Listed below are T cell receptor beta chains from one sample, sequenced in a study of blood T cell repertoires in COVID-19. Sequenced by immunoSEQ multiplex PCR; TCRdb stores in-frame clones only, minus some. The sample lists a few hundred thousand clones, approximately 83% occurring once. Sequencing used PBMCs or T cells enriched from blood (not recorded which). These receptors were collected from a woman aged 40 to 49 with acute COVID-19. The CDR3 runs from the conserved cysteine through the conserved F or W. A D gene is named only where the DNA matches it firmly. Where a row states a size, it is once, few, many or the class of an expanded clone; other rows omit it.

d_gene	v_gene	j_gene	len	abundance	CDR3nt	CDR3aa
NA	TRBV12-3/TRBV12-4	TRBJ1-5	12	NA	TGTGCCAGCAGTGATCCAGGTCAGCCCCAGCATTTT	CASSDPGQPQHF
NA	TRBV19	TRBJ1-1	14	NA	TGTGCCAGTAGTCCGGCGGGGGAGAACACTGAAGCTTTCTTT	CASSPAGENTEAFF
NA	TRBV4-3	TRBJ1-2	16	NA	TGCGCCAGCAGCCCCCACTCTTCTCGACAGGATAATGGCTACACCTTC	CASSPHSSRQDNGYTF
NA	TRBV28	TRBJ1-3	14	many	TGTGCCAGCAGTTGGACAGCATCTGGAAACACCATATATTTT	CASSWTASGNTIYF
NA	TRBV5-1	TRBJ1-1	13	once	TGCGCCAGCAGCCGCGGGGGGAACACTGAAGCTTTCTTT	CASSRGGNTEAFF
TRBD1	TRBV2	TRBJ1-4	15	NA	TGTGCCAGCAGTGGGATAGACAGGGAGAATGAAAAACTGTTTTTT	CASSGIDRENEKLFF
NA	TRBV11-2	TRBJ2-2	13	many	TGTGCCAGCAGCTTCACAGGAACCGGGGAGCTGTTTTTT	CASSFTGTGELFF
TRBD2	TRBV7-8	TRBJ2-1	15	NA	TGTGCCAGCACCACACGGGCTAGCGGGGTGGTTGAGCAGTTCTTC	CASTTRASGVVEQFF
NA	TRBV7-2	TRBJ1-3	13	NA	TGTGCCAGCAGCCCCGTAGTAGTCAACACCATATATTTT	CASSPVVVNTIYF
NA	TRBV4-3	TRBJ2-1	18	few	TGCGCCAGCAGCCGACAAATTGGAGGGCAGGGTTCGTACAATGAGCAGTTCTTC	CASSRQIGGQGSYNEQFF
TRBD1	TRBV19	TRBJ2-1	15	NA	TGTGCCAGTTCCCCAAGACAGGGTGAGGAGGATGAGCAGTTCTTC	CASSPRQGEEDEQFF
TRBD1	TRBV28	TRBJ1-1	15	few	TGTGCCACCGTGTCTGACAGGGCGTCGAACACTGAAGCTTTCTTT	CATVSDRASNTEAFF
TRBD1	TRBV18	TRBJ2-1	15	NA	TGTGCCAGCTCACCGAACCGGGACAGGTCGAATGAGCAGTTCTTC	CASSPNRDRSNEQFF
NA	TRBV4-1	TRBJ1-5	15	NA	TGCGCCAGCAGCCAAGATTACTCCGGGGTTCAGCCCCAGCATTTT	CASSQDYSGVQPQHF
TRBD2	TRBV5-4	TRBJ2-1	15	NA	TGTGCCAGCAGCATCATAGCGGGAGGGCCTCGTGAGCAGTTCTTC	CASSIIAGGPREQFF
NA	TRBV7-9	TRBJ2-1	18	NA	TGTGCCAGCACTATAACAGGGGGGAACAGTAGCGGGAGAAATGAGCAGTTCTTC	CASTITGGNSSGRNEQFF
NA	TRBV6-2/TRBV6-3	TRBJ1-6	13	NA	TGTGCCAGCAGTTCAGGGTATGGGTCACCCCTCCACTTT	CASSSGYGSPLHF
TRBD1	TRBV6-5	TRBJ1-2	15	once	TGTGCCAGCAGACAAGGACAGGGCGGGTTTGGTGGCTACACCTTC	CASRQGQGGFGGYTF
NA	TRBV4-2	TRBJ1-4	17	NA	TGTGCCAGCAGCCAATTATCGGGGGGTCCCACTAATGAAAAACTGTTTTTT	CASSQLSGGPTNEKLFF
NA	TRBV12-3/TRBV12-4	TRBJ1-5	12	NA	TGTGCCAGCAGTTACACAACAGGGTTTCAGCATTTT	CASSYTTGFQHF
TRBD2	TRBV10-2	TRBJ2-5	13	NA	TGCGCCAGCAGTTGGCGGGAGGCGGAGACCCAGTACTTC	CASSWREAETQYF
TRBD2	TRBV27	TRBJ2-2	16	NA	TGTGCCAGCAGTTCAGGACTAGCGGGACTCACCGGGGAGCTGTTTTTT	CASSSGLAGLTGELFF
TRBD2	TRBV5-4	TRBJ2-7	14	NA	TGTGCCAGCAGCTTGGAACTAGCGGGTTACGAGCAGTACTTC	CASSLELAGYEQYF
NA	TRBV7-2	TRBJ1-6	15	NA	TGTGCCAGCAGCTTAGCGGGGGGACGGAATTCACCCCTCCACTTT	CASSLAGGRNSPLHF
NA	TRBV2	TRBJ1-6	15	NA	TGTGCCAGCAGTGCAGTGAGGTCGGGGAATTCACCCCTCCACTTT	CASSAVRSGNSPLHF
NA	TRBV14	TRBJ2-1	18	NA	TGTGCCAGCAGCCAAGATCGCGGGAATTGGAAGTCCTACAATGAGCAGTTCTTC	CASSQDRGNWKSYNEQFF
TRBD1	TRBV18	TRBJ1-1	13	few	TGTGCCAGCTCACGGACAGGGGGCACTGAAGCTTTCTTT	CASSRTGGTEAFF
TRBD1	TRBV3-1/TRBV3-2	TRBJ2-1	16	NA	TGTGCCAGCAGCCCTGTATCCGGGACAGTCTACAATGAGCAGTTCTTC	CASSPVSGTVYNEQFF
NA	TRBV10-3	TRBJ1-5	13	NA	TGTGCCATCAGCCAGGGGTTAGGTCAGCCCCAGCATTTT	CAISQGLGQPQHF
TRBD1	TRBV3-1/TRBV3-2	TRBJ1-2	17	once	TGTGCCAGCAGCCAAGGACTTCACGGCAGGGGGCCCTATGGCTACACCTTC	CASSQGLHGRGPYGYTF
NA	TRBV18	TRBJ1-1	15	NA	TGTGCCAGCTCGCCCGGGCCCGGAGCGGGCACTGAAGCTTTCTTT	CASSPGPGAGTEAFF
NA	TRBV14	TRBJ1-1	15	NA	TGTGCCAGCAGCCAAGCAGGCGCAGCGAACACTGAAGCTTTCTTT	CASSQAGAANTEAFF
NA	TRBV9	TRBJ1-2	13	NA	TGTGCCAGCAGCGTAGGGGGCAGCCATGGCTACACCTTC	CASSVGGSHGYTF
NA	TRBV11-2	TRBJ2-7	16	NA	TGTGCCAGCAGCTTGGGGTTTCAGGGTGGTTCTTACGAGCAGTACTTC	CASSLGFQGGSYEQYF
NA	TRBV9	TRBJ2-1	14	NA	TGTGCCAGCAGCGCCCTCGAGCACTGGAATGAGCAGTTCTTC	CASSALEHWNEQFF
TRBD1	TRBV19	TRBJ2-1	16	once	TGTGCCAGTAGGCCACTGTTTAGGGACAGGGAGGATGAGCAGTTCTTC	CASRPLFRDREDEQFF
NA	TRBV28	TRBJ1-1	14	NA	TGTGCCAGCAGACAAGACAGGCTCATAGTGCGGGCTTTCTTT	CASRQDRLIVRAFF
TRBD1	TRBV10-3	TRBJ2-3	13	NA	TGTGCCATCGGGCAGGGGGCAACAGATACGCAGTATTTT	CAIGQGATDTQYF
NA	TRBV9	TRBJ2-7	13	NA	TGTGCCAGCAGCGTAGGCCTTTCGCGTGAGCAGTACTTC	CASSVGLSREQYF
TRBD1	TRBV4-2	TRBJ1-4	15	NA	TGTGCCAGCAGCCAAGATAGACAGGGTGGGGAAAAACTGTTTTTT	CASSQDRQGGEKLFF
TRBD2	TRBV19	TRBJ2-3	12	NA	TGTGCCTCGGTCGGGGGGACAGATACGCAGTATTTT	CASVGGTDTQYF
NA	TRBV4-1	TRBJ2-3	14	NA	TGCGCCAGCAGCCAAGTCGGGGGCACAGATACGCAGTATTTT	CASSQVGGTDTQYF
TRBD1	TRBV19	TRBJ1-5	15	NA	TGTGCCAGTAGGGGGACAGATTCAATTGATCAGCCCCAGCATTTT	CASRGTDSIDQPQHF
NA	TRBV9	TRBJ2-6	17	NA	TGTGCCAGCAGCGCCAGACTGTCCCGCTCTGGGGCCAACGTCCTGACTTTC	CASSARLSRSGANVLTF
NA	TRBV28	TRBJ2-1	17	NA	TGTGCCAGCAGTTCCCCAGGGGTAAGGGACAATTACAATGAGCAGTTCTTC	CASSSPGVRDNYNEQFF
NA	TRBV5-6	TRBJ2-1	15	NA	TGTGCCAGCAGCTTGGCGGGACTTTCTGACGATGAGCAGTTCTTC	CASSLAGLSDDEQFF
NA	TRBV5-1	TRBJ1-2	12	NA	TGCGCCAGCAGCGAAAACAGGGAAGGCTACACCTTC	CASSENREGYTF
TRBD1	TRBV7-9	TRBJ1-2	15	NA	TGTGCCAGCAGCTCCTCGGCAGGGGGTTTTTATGGCTACACCTTC	CASSSSAGGFYGYTF
NA	TRBV19	TRBJ1-5	15	NA	TGTGCCAGTAGTTTCGGGGGGCGAAGCAATCAGCCCCAGCATTTT	CASSFGGRSNQPQHF
NA	TRBV2	TRBJ2-1	15	NA	TGTGCCAGCAGCCCCGGACAGAAGACAATGATGGGGCAGTTCTTC	CASSPGQKTMMGQFF